These 11 T cell receptor beta chains share one sample of origin, sequenced in a study of blood T cell repertoires in COVID-19. This table comes from immunoSEQ multiplex PCR, and its TCRdb copy is limited to in-frame clones, with some not included. The sample records around 300,000 clones, more than 80% being singletons. Input material: peripheral blood. These receptors originate from a woman aged 50 to 60 with COVID-19, enrolled during active disease.

This chain joins TRBV28 and TRBJ2-1, with D tentatively TRBD2 (6 bases). Germline lookup yields CDR1 MDHEN and CDR2 SYDVKM. V shed 7 bases and J shed 4 bases, with 14 bases lying between them. The CDR3 is 14 amino acids. CDR3 bases: TGTGCCAGCACAGCTCCGGGACTTTACAATGAGCAGTTCTTC. Residues: CASTAPGLYNEQFF.

The chain combines TRBV29-1 with TRBJ1-1; TRBD1 agrees at 7 bases. V was pared by 2 bases and J by 4 bases, with 4 bases of the junction left unmatched. CDR1 is SQVTM, CDR2 ANQGSEA, per germline. The CDR3 consists of 13 residues. As DNA, the CDR3 is TGCAGCGTTGAATTCAGGGGGATCACTGAAGCTTTCTTT. Translation gives CSVEFRGITEAFF. Variable domain in full (rest from reference TRBV29-1 and TRBJ1-1): SAVISQKPSRDICQRGTSLTIQCQVDSQVTMMFWYRQQPGQSLTLIATANQGSEATYESGFVIDKFPISRPNLTFSTLTVSNMSPEDSSIYLCSVEFRGITEAFFGQGTRLTVV.

The chain uses TRBV6-6 and TRBJ1-5; D ambiguous. The CDR3 runs to 16 residues. Trimming stripped 7 bases from V and 0 bases from J, with 16 bases between. Germline CDR1 MNHNY, CDR2 SVGAGI (reference sequence). CDR3 sequence (DNA): TGTGCCAGCACCCTAAATGGGCAGTATAGCAATCAGCCCCAGCATTTT. Translated, it gives CASTLNGQYSNQPQHF.

V usage is TRBV25-1 and J usage is TRBJ1-2; 7 bases agree with TRBD1. The CDR3 covers 14 residues. Germline V gene lookup returns CDR1 MGHDK and CDR2 SYGVNS. The trim removed 3 bases at V and 5 bases at J, leaving 6 bases unmatched. The CDR3 sequence is CASSDLQTGYGYTF. The CDR3 coding sequence is TGTGCCAGCAGTGACCTACAGACAGGGTATGGCTACACCTTC.

The V and J genes are TRBV18 and TRBJ1-1, with D uncertain. This CDR3 contains 15 residues. Germline V CDR1 and CDR2: KGHSH, LQKENI. The ends were cut back, 6 bases at V and 2 bases at J, with 16 bases in the middle. The CDR3 loop reads CASSLKKLTNTEAFF. CDR3 nucleotide sequence: TGTGCCAGCTCTTTAAAGAAGCTAACTAACACTGAAGCTTTCTTT.

The rearrangement links TRBV5-1 to TRBJ2-2, with 10 positions matching TRBD1. The CDR3 runs 15 residues. CDR1 and CDR2 from the germline V gene are SGHRS and YFSETQ. V lost 1 base, J lost 5 bases, and 2 bases stayed unmatched. CDR3 in DNA: TGCGCCAGCAGCTTGCAGGGACAGGGGACCGGGGAGCTGTTTTTT. Protein product: CASSLQGQGTGELFF.

This clone was seen just once. This chain uses TRBV9 with TRBJ2-1, with 7 bases identical to TRBD2. CDR3 size: 15 residues. Trimming took 0 bases from V and 4 from J; bases not matched to a gene: 4. The V gene's germline CDR1 is SGDLS and CDR2 YYNGEE. The CDR3 DNA is TGTGCCAGCAGCGTAGACGGGGGGAGATACAATGAGCAGTTCTTC. Its protein is CASSVDGGRYNEQFF.

CDR3 residues: CASSTHQAANYGYTF. In DNA, the CDR3 is TGTGCCAGTAGTACCCACCAGGCAGCCAACTATGGCTACACCTTC. The chain has TRBV19 and TRBJ1-2; D call uncertain. This CDR3 contains 15 residues. Germline CDR1 and CDR2: LNHDA and SQIVND (reference sequence). The V end was cut by 4 bases, the J end by 2 bases, with 14 bases between.

V usage is TRBV11-2 and J usage is TRBJ2-1, with 7 bases identical to TRBD1. The J segment lost 6 bases and the V segment lost 4 bases, leaving 6 bases of the junction unmatched. The CDR3 covers 14 residues. Germline CDR1 and CDR2: SGHAT and FQNNGV. CDR3 residues: CASSSADRVNEQFF. The CDR3 nucleotides are TGTGCCAGCAGCTCCGCCGACAGGGTCAATGAGCAGTTCTTC.

The chain recombines TRBV5-1 with TRBJ2-7; no reliable D call. The CDR3 loop spans 11 amino acids. V lost 4 bases, J lost 4 bases, and 6 bases lay in between. In germline, CDR1 is SGHRS, CDR2 YFSETQ. CDR3 sequence: CASSISYEQYF. For the CDR3, the DNA is TGCGCCAGCAGCATCTCTTACGAGCAGTACTTC.

The chain employs TRBV11-3 and TRBJ2-7, with 10 bases that match TRBD1. This CDR3 region has 15 residues. Trimming cost V 5 bases and J 7 bases; bases outside gene matches: 11. Germline V gives CDR1 SGHNT, CDR2 YENEEA. The CDR3 reads CASSTRTGGLLEQYF. CDR3 bases: TGTGCCAGCAGCACCAGGACAGGGGGTCTTCTAGAGCAGTACTTC.